Reported below is one T cell receptor (beta chain). It has no known antigen specificity. No qualities accompany the bases; no much larger clone lies one base away. These data are taken from a study of blood T cell repertoires in COVID-19 (dated by TCRdb to 2020 to 2021). Regarding the research as a whole: Samples from collaborators originated in the United States, Italy and Spain and spanned both the acute and convalescent phases of COVID-19. Where HLA class I and class II types were available, the types were taken from metadata supplied by the sample provider, not from assay-based typing. Deeply sampled blood TCRbeta repertoires from subjects exposed to, actively infected with, or recovered from COVID-19 were included in the dataset. The prospective study material was composed of cDNA or gDNA derived from T cells, B-cell-depleted T cells, or PBMCs. A freely available public database, intended as a resource for researchers studying the immune response to SARS-CoV-2, is where the repertoires were released. The samples were drawn from the first 160 participants of the ongoing ImmuneRACE study and from more than 1,000 subjects provided by 6 global collaborators. A de-identified subject ID, COVID-19 status, age in years and sex were almost always included in the sample metadata.

The collaborating institutions used their own protocols to collect whole blood in K2EDTA tubes. For TCRbeta analysis, collaborators shipped samples as frozen whole blood, isolated PBMCs, or DNA extracted from either of those sample types. Summary of the overall study and its limitations: The quantity of clinical and demographic metadata differed by source and by participant and was supplied without curation.

For this chain, trimming is 3 bases at the V end and 10 bases at the J end, and the number of junction bases without a gene match is 6. The CDR3, cysteine through phenylalanine, is 13 amino acids long. Of all the DNA, just the CDR3 is kept, 39 bases in frame from base 1. CDR1 is given as SGHNT and CDR2 as YENEEA, both from the germline V gene. TCRbeta CDR3 regions were amplified from genomic DNA by means of the immunoSEQ Assay, a bias-controlled multiplex PCR. The study's own analysis went as follows. Within the assay, amplification of reference gene primers was used to estimate how many nucleated cells each sample contained. Sequence reads were collapsed and filtered to measure the absolute abundance of every unique TCRbeta CDR3 rearrangement. For each sample, productive Simpson clonality was calculated by taking the square root of Simpson's diversity index across productive rearrangements. The table was pulled from immuneACCESS by TCRdb, which kept in-frame rearrangements only. Such tables lose some clones; where checked, under half of the loss comes from unresolved V genes, and the rest has no known cause. That table gives V, J and clone size, and the DNA gave D and trimming. The sample table shows 80,000 to 100,000 clones, and over 80% are seen once. The ten largest account for roughly 15% of the sample.

This TCR was sampled from a woman of 80 years or more with active or convalescent COVID-19. The sequence is built from TRBV11-3 and TRBJ2-1; 7 bases in the middle match TRBD1. Sequenced material: peripheral blood. The CDR3 protein is CASSFRQGGEQFF. The DNA is TGTGCCAGCAGCTTTCGACAGGGCGGCGAGCAGTTCTTC. Full variable domain (CDR3 extended with the reference TRBV11-3 and TRBJ2-1 proteins): EAGVVQSPRYKIIEKKQPVAFWCNPISGHNTLYWYLQNLGQGPELLIRYENEEAVDDSQLPKDRFSAERLKGVDSTLKIQPAELGDSAVYLCASSFRQGGEQFFGPGTRLTVL.